The rows below give T cell receptor beta chains drawn from one sample of a study of T cell repertoires in cytomegalovirus infection. TCRdb reanalysed the reads using MiXCR and keeps one entry per CDR3 protein. Among 310,000 or so distinct CDR3 sequences listed, around 9.1% were seen once. The sample comprised PBMCs. These receptors came from a human donor in good health (CMV status not recorded). Some clones in this sample may be carry-over from other donors' samples. Each CDR3 is given with its conserved first and last residue. The D gene is left open where the match is weak. Expanded clones get a size class; other rows say once, few or many, or leave the size out.

many	TRBJ2-1	TRBV7-9	NA	TGTGCCAGCAGCTTATCTTCTCGGGGCTCCTACAATGAGCAGTTCTTC	CASSLSSRGSYNEQFF
NA	TRBJ2-5	TRBV28	TRBD2	TGTGCCAGCAGTTTGGTAGGGAGGGGTCGAGAGACCCAGTACTTC	CASSLVGRGRETQYF
many	TRBJ2-1	TRBV7-2	NA	TGTGCCGGGCGGAGCACCCTGTACAATGAGCAGTTCTTC	CAGRSTLYNEQFF
many	TRBJ2-1	TRBV7-2	TRBD2	TGTGCCAGCAGCCTCTCTAGCGGGGCCTACAATGAGCAGTTCTTC	CASSLSSGAYNEQFF
few	TRBJ2-4	TRBV20-1	NA	TGCAGTGCTAGTTGGCCAGGGCGGGGAAACATTCAGTACTTC	CSASWPGRGNIQYF
NA	TRBJ1-5	TRBV5-1	NA	TGCGCCAGCAGCTTGGGAGGGGAAGGTCAGCCCCAGCATTTT	CASSLGGEGQPQHF
many	TRBJ1-5	TRBV20-1	NA	TGCAGTGCCGTTCCCGGACAGAGCAATCAGCCCCAGCATTTT	CSAVPGQSNQPQHF
many	TRBJ1-1	TRBV3-1	NA	TGTGCCAGCAGATCGGACCGTGAAGCTTTCTTT	CASRSDREAFF
NA	TRBJ1-5	TRBV11-2	NA	TGTGCCAGCAGCCGCGAGCCCGGGCAGCCCCAGCATTTT	CASSREPGQPQHF
NA	TRBJ2-1	TRBV28	NA	TGTGCCAGCAGTTTATTGGCCCCCAATGTGCAGTTCTTC	CASSLLAPNVQFF
NA	TRBJ2-3	TRBV7-6	NA	TGTGCCAGCAGCTCGGACGGAAGGTTATGGTATACGCAGTATTTT	CASSSDGRLWYTQYF
many	TRBJ2-3	TRBV7-9	NA	TGTGCCAGCAGCCTCAGGTTCAGCACAGATACGCAGTATTTT	CASSLRFSTDTQYF
many	TRBJ2-2	TRBV7-9	TRBD1	TGTGCCAGCAGCTTTGACAGGGGGCCAGACACCGGGGAGCTGTTTTTT	CASSFDRGPDTGELFF
NA	TRBJ2-1	TRBV7-9	TRBD1	TGTGCCAGCCCCCGACAGGGTGCGTATTACAATGAGCAGTTCTTC	CASPRQGAYYNEQFF
few	TRBJ2-2	TRBV12-3/TRBV12-4	TRBD2	TGTGCCAGCAGTTTTGCGGGGGGGATTAACACCGGGGAGCTGTTTTTT	CASSFAGGINTGELFF
many	TRBJ1-5	TRBV7-9	NA	TGTGCCAGCAGCTTTGACACCGATAATCAGCCCCAGCATTTT	CASSFDTDNQPQHF
many	TRBJ2-2	TRBV10-3	NA	TGTGCCATCAGTGAGGAGGCCCGGGCGGAGCTGTTTTTT	CAISEEARAELFF
NA	TRBJ2-2	TRBV5-5	NA	TGTGCCAGCAGCTCACAACCCGGCCCCGGGGAGCTGTTTTTT	CASSSQPGPGELFF
many	TRBJ2-1	TRBV6-2/TRBV6-3	TRBD2	TGTGCCAGCAGCCGTCGGACTAGCGGGGGGTTCACCTACAATGAGCAGTTCTTC	CASSRRTSGGFTYNEQFF
many	TRBJ1-5	TRBV7-9	NA	TGTGCCAGCAGCCTCGACACCGGAGATCGGCCCCAGCATTTT	CASSLDTGDRPQHF
few	TRBJ1-1	TRBV29-1	NA	TGCAGCGTTGAAGATGTAATCAGCGACAGACCGAACACTGAAGCTTTCTTT	CSVEDVISDRPNTEAFF
many	TRBJ2-3	TRBV25-1	TRBD1	TGTGCCAGCAGTGAGGGACAGGTGGGCACAGATACGCAGTATTTT	CASSEGQVGTDTQYF
NA	TRBJ2-1	TRBV19	TRBD2	TGTGCCAGTAGTACGCTAGCGGGGGCCAACTCCTACAATGAGCAGTTCTTC	CASSTLAGANSYNEQFF
many	TRBJ2-5	TRBV20-1	TRBD1	TGCAGTGCTAGAGGACAGAGACAGGGACGCTCGGTAGAGACCCAGTACTTC	CSARGQRQGRSVETQYF
many	TRBJ1-6	TRBV28	NA	TGTGCCAGCAGTCCCTCTGAGGGTTGGGATTCACCCCTCCACTTT	CASSPSEGWDSPLHF
few	TRBJ2-2	TRBV5-4	TRBD2	TGTGCCAGCAGCTCGGCGGGGGGCGCGAACACCGGGGAGCTGTTTTTT	CASSSAGGANTGELFF
many	TRBJ2-1	TRBV28	TRBD2	TGTGCCAGCAGTCGGGGGGGCCCCGGTAACAATGAGCAGTTCTTC	CASSRGGPGNNEQFF
few	TRBJ2-3	TRBV9	TRBD2	TGTGCCAGCAGCCTACGGACTAGTATGGCAGATACGCAGTATTTT	CASSLRTSMADTQYF
NA	TRBJ2-5	TRBV11-3	TRBD1	TGTGCCAGCAGCTCCGCCGGGACAGGGAGAGAGACCCAGTACTTC	CASSSAGTGRETQYF
many	TRBJ2-4	TRBV6-6	NA	TGTGCCAGCAGTTATATGAATCTTAGGGGGGACATTCAGTACTTC	CASSYMNLRGDIQYF
few	TRBJ2-2	TRBV13	TRBD1	TGTGCCAGCAGTTCTACAGGGGGGACCGGGGAGCTGTTTTTT	CASSSTGGTGELFF
many	TRBJ1-2	TRBV29-1	NA	TGCAGCGTTGTCTTCAGGGAGGGCTACACCTTC	CSVVFREGYTF